One T cell receptor beta chain is described in this entry. PCR amplification relied on 60 Vbeta primers (plus 13 Jbeta primers). Clones were read by immunoSEQ multiplex PCR, and TCRdb kept only the in-frame ones, dropping some. The sample lists about 150,000 clones, 76% occurring once. This sample is part of a study of cytomegalovirus exposure and HLA in healthy donors. At the time of sampling, donors were nominally healthy, though unrecorded immune exposures were likely. The CDR3 covers 16 residues. Germline CDR1 and CDR2: MNHEY and SMNVEV (reference sequence). The V and J ends lost 5 bases and 4 bases, in that order; junction bases with no gene match: 14.

V gene TRBV27 combines with J gene TRBJ2-7; TRBD1 matches 7 bases. The origin of this receptor is a woman aged 40 to 55 in good health and CMV-seronegative. Sample: PBMCs. CDR3 in DNA: TGTGCCAGCAGTCCCACGCCCCGATCAGGGGGATACGAGCAGTACTTC. As protein: CASSPTPRSGGYEQYF.